The clone carrying this TCR beta chain showed up many times. Its matching antigen is unknown. TCRdb re-called the 5' RACE reads through MiXCR, storing one row per CDR3 protein. The sample includes approximately 60,000 distinct CDR3 sequences, around 4% of them seen just once. The germline V gene has CDR1 SGHTA and CDR2 FQGNSA. This CDR3 has 12 residues. The V end was cut by 4 bases, the J end by 11 bases, with 13 bases between. This sample is part of a study of neurological immune-mediated disorders. Study in general: The disease course was relapsing-remitting in around 30 and secondary progressive in 3 of the 34 multiple sclerosis patients. General study findings and limits: Grouping of repertoires by phylogeny put those of 18 of 34 multiple sclerosis patients into a single related-CDR3 cluster, a possible signature. Across subjects, no CDR3 amino acid sequence appeared in expanded clones of more than one subject, a finding that suggested private repertoires in all groups.

This rearrangement joins TRBV7-2 to TRBJ2-3; D call uncertain. Input material: PBMCs. This TCR was recovered from a man aged 45 to 65 with multiple sclerosis. The CDR3 here is CASSSSRHGQYF. The CDR3 DNA is TGTGCCAGCAGCTCGAGTCGTCATGGGCAGTATTTT.